This T cell receptor beta chain was found in a study of shared clonotypes between healthy human individuals. Overall study: CD4 naive and memory got three plates each, CD8 naive two, CD8 memory one.

CDR1 and CDR2 (germline): SGHAT, FQNNGV. The germline V and J ends were trimmed by 5 bases and 0 bases, with 8 bases remaining between them. The CDR3 spans 13 residues. Genomic DNA from each subset was divided evenly over several immunoSEQ plates. The assay was immunoSEQ multiplex PCR, and TCRdb's table has in-frame clones only and misses some. This table holds roughly 1.4 million clones, roughly 98.5% found once. The clonotype was recovered from a man aged 25-45 years in good health. The chain has TRBV11-2 and TRBJ2-7; no clear D gene. Sequenced material: naive CD4+ T cells sorted from blood. The sample's subset: CD45RA+ positively selected. This CDR3 reads CASSKGYSYEQYF. In DNA, the CDR3 is TGTGCCAGCAGCAAGGGTTACTCCTACGAGCAGTACTTC.